The next 25 T cell receptor beta chains were all read from a single sample in a study of spatial heterogeneity in lung cancer (dated by TCRdb to about 2019). Receptor libraries were prepared by 5' RACE. The run used a NextSeq 500. The raw public reads went through TCRdb reprocessing: fastp at Q25, MiXCR clone calling, in-frame beta chains kept. Rows are combined by CDR3 protein, so each entry shows the most common genes and DNA. In all, the sample holds about 4,400 distinct CDR3 sequences, and 34% of those were seen once. Together, the top ten hold 35% to 40% of the sample. In the paper's terms, the time point label means: sample taken at primary tumor resection. TCR sequencing used whole RNA extracted from tumor and nontumor lung tissue, or from cryopreserved PBMC samples, without cell sorting. The starting material was PBMCs, obtained at surgery. These receptors came from a male donor with early-stage non-small cell lung cancer.

Points on this clonotype: This beta chain turned up in a library designed for alpha chains; as an off-target read, its abundance says little. The chain recombines TRBV12-3 or TRBV12-4 with TRBJ2-5; no clear D. Trimming removed 1 base at V and 1 base at J, with 7 bases between. The CDR3 runs 14 residues. CDR3 amino acids: CASSLGRIQETQYF. The CDR3 DNA reads TGTGCCAGCAGTTTAGGGAGAATCCAAGAGACCCAGTACTTC.

In its sample, this clonotype ranks as medium-sized. Because the library targeted alpha chains, this beta chain is an off-target read whose size means little. The rearrangement links TRBV29-1 to TRBJ2-5; D unresolved. Germline CDR1 reads SQVTM; CDR2 reads ANQGSEA. With 5 bases removed from V and 5 bases from J, the gap between germline ends came to 12 bases. This CDR3 is 12 amino acids long. The CDR3 loop is CSVSMVTETQYF. The CDR3 DNA sequence: TGCAGCGTTTCCATGGTAACGGAGACCCAGTACTTC.

The sample holds a few counts of this clonotype. This beta chain slipped into a library made for alpha chains as a stray read, so its size is not meaningful. V and J are TRBV2 and TRBJ2-7, with D possibly matching TRBD2 (5 bases). Between the trimmed V and J ends, which lost 6 bases and 3 bases, there was a span of 24 bases. Looked up from germline, CDR1 is SNHLY and CDR2 is FYNNEI. The CDR3 has 17 amino acids. This CDR3 reads CASSSDSRQQSGYEQYF. CDR3 DNA sequence: TGTGCCAGCAGCTCGGACTCCCGGCAGCAGTCGGGCTACGAGCAGTACTTC.

Concerning this clonotype: Because this beta chain is a stray read in a library intended to capture alpha chains, its abundance should not be given much weight. The CDR3 region is CASRDHSGIRGNEQFF. DNA for the CDR3: TGTGCCAGCAGAGACCACTCCGGGATCCGGGGCAATGAGCAGTTCTTC. The chain has TRBV2 and TRBJ2-1, with a weak D call TRBD2 (5 bases). Germline V CDR1 and CDR2: SNHLY, FYNNEI. This CDR3 contains 16 residues. Trimming stripped 6 bases from V and 6 bases from J, with 21 bases between.

This clonotype was seen more than once but under ten times. The library was prepared for alpha chains; this beta chain is a stray read, so its frequency means little. CDR3: CASQSRPGTDTQYF. The CDR3 nucleotides read TGTGCCAGCCAGTCTAGGCCGGGCACAGATACGCAGTATTTT. The V call is TRBV19, the J call TRBJ2-3, with D uncertain. The CDR3 spans 14 residues. The germline gives CDR1 LNHDA, CDR2 SQIVND (reference sequence). The V end lost 9 bases, the J end lost 1 base, and 14 bases lay between the germline ends.

This clonotype has only one observation. Because the library targeted alpha chains, this beta chain is an off-target read whose size means little. CDR3 coding DNA: TGTGCCAGCAGTTTAAAACAGATCACAGATACGCAGTATTTT. This codes for CASSLKQITDTQYF. This chain links TRBV28 with TRBJ2-3; D not resolved. Germline V CDR1 and CDR2: MDHEN, SYDVKM. The CDR3 loop spans 14 amino acids. Trimming pared 2 bases from V and 2 bases from J, leaving 8 bases between.

In this sample, this clonotype is medium-sized. Within a library made for alpha chains, this beta chain is off target, and its count is uninformative. The chain combines TRBV27 with TRBJ2-1; D gene unclear. The V and J ends lost 8 bases and 0 bases respectively, with 14 bases between them. Germline assignment: CDR1 MNHEY and CDR2 SMNVEV (reference sequence). The CDR3 totals 15 residues. CDR3 region: CASAPTDSSYNEQFF. Here the CDR3 DNA reads TGTGCCAGCGCTCCAACAGATAGCTCCTACAATGAGCAGTTCTTC.

Turning to this clonotype: Being off target in a library aimed at alpha chains, this beta chain has a size of little meaning. The genes are TRBV20-1 and TRBJ2-5; possibly TRBD2 for D (6 bases). The CDR3 covers 15 residues. Germline lookup yields CDR1 DFQATT and CDR2 SNEGSKA (reference sequence). V dropped 6 bases and J dropped 4 bases, with 21 bases sitting between them. Here the CDR3 DNA reads TGCAGTGCCACTCCTGGGGGGACCCCAATAGAGACCCAGTACTTC. Amino acids: CSATPGGTPIETQYF.

This clonotype was found once. This beta chain lies outside the target of a library built for alpha chains; its clone size means little. The chain carries TRBV7-2 and TRBJ2-3; TRBD1 aligns across 7 bases. From germline, CDR1 is SGHTA and CDR2 FQGNSA. V dropped 5 bases and J dropped 5; count of bases not matched to a gene: 7. The CDR3 loop spans 14 amino acids. This CDR3 is CASSPDRQGDTQYF. The CDR3, as DNA: TGTGCCAGCAGCCCAGATAGACAGGGAGATACGCAGTATTTT.

Comments on this clonotype: For a library built for alpha chains, this beta chain is a stray read; little rests on its size. The V call is TRBV28, the J call TRBJ2-5, with TRBD2 matching 8 bases. The CDR3 is 14 residues long. V shed 3 bases and J 4 bases; nucleotides not matched to a gene: 4. Germline V gene sequence: CDR1 MDHEN, CDR2 SYDVKM. This chain's CDR3 is CASSFLTSAETQYF. The CDR3 bases are TGTGCCAGCAGTTTTTTGACTAGCGCAGAGACCCAGTACTTC.

Notes on this clonotype: Found in a library prepared for alpha chains, this beta chain is an off-target read, and its abundance has little meaning. This chain joins TRBV7-6 and TRBJ2-7, with 7 bases aligning to TRBD1. The length of the CDR3 is 15 residues. The J segment lost 6 bases and the V segment lost 2 bases, leaving 10 bases of the junction unmatched. CDR1 SGHVS and CDR2 FNYEAQ come from the germline V gene. Here the CDR3 reads CASSLRTGKFGEQYF. CDR3 nucleotide sequence: TGTGCCAGCAGCTTACGGACAGGAAAATTCGGCGAGCAGTACTTC.

With regard to this clonotype: The library was designed around alpha chains, so this beta chain is a stray read whose abundance carries little weight. This sequence joins TRBV11-2 and TRBJ2-2; 9 bases line up with TRBD1. V lost 1 base, J lost 2 bases, and 2 bases stayed unmatched. The CDR3 is made up of 16 amino acids. Germline V lookup: CDR1 SGHAT, CDR2 FQNNGV. This CDR3 is CASSLGQGVNTGELFF. CDR3 sequence (DNA): TGTGCCAGCAGCTTAGGACAGGGGGTAAACACCGGGGAGCTGTTTTTT.

This clonotype turned up a few times. Within a library made for alpha chains, this beta chain is off target, and its count is uninformative. J is TRBJ2-5 and V is TRBV9; D is uncertain. The V and J ends lost 0 bases and 7 bases respectively, with 7 bases between them. The CDR3 is 12 residues long. The germline V gene encodes CDR1 SGDLS and CDR2 YYNGEE. Here the CDR3 DNA reads TGTGCCAGCAGCGTAGCCGGCGGGACCCAGTACTTC. This encodes CASSVAGGTQYF.

This clonotype was seen more than once but under ten times. This beta chain represents an off-target read in a library built for alpha chains; its size is of limited meaning. This chain uses TRBV7-2 with TRBJ2-2; possible D gene TRBD2, 5 bases. The CDR3 covers 13 residues. Germline CDR1 and CDR2: SGHTA and FQGNSA. V was shortened by 5 bases and J by 7 bases, with 11 bases between the two germline ends. CDR3 region: CASSLEGGGELFF. The CDR3 coding sequence is TGTGCCAGCAGCCTAGAGGGCGGCGGGGAGCTGTTTTTT.

The table lists this clonotype with a few counts. This beta chain is an unintended read in a library built for alpha chains; its size means little. This sequence joins TRBV25-1 and TRBJ2-1, with D perhaps matching TRBD2 (10 bases). V dropped 3 bases and J dropped 15 bases, with 36 bases sitting between them. The CDR3 length is 19 residues. The germline V gene encodes CDR1 MGHDK and CDR2 SYGVNS. CDR3 region: CASSELGTGRTSGTQGRFF. The CDR3 region has the DNA TGTGCCAGCAGTGAGCTCGGGACAGGGCGAACTAGCGGGACCCAGGGCCGGTTCTTC. The variable domain in full, completed from reference TRBV25-1 and TRBJ2-1, reads EADIYQTPRYLVIGTGKKITLECSQTMGHDKMYWYQQDPGMELHLIHYSYGVNSTEKGDLSSESTVSRIRTEHFPLTLESARPSHTSQYLCASSELGTGRTSGTQGRFFGPGTRLTVL.

Turning to this clonotype: For a library built for alpha chains, this beta chain is a stray read; little rests on its size. CDR3 region: CASSLGEGFSETQYF. The CDR3 bases are TGTGCCAGCAGCTTAGGGGAGGGGTTTAGCGAGACCCAGTACTTC. The chain employs TRBV7-2 and TRBJ2-5, with 7 bases lining up with TRBD2. Germline CDR1 is SGHTA and CDR2 is FQGNSA. After removal of 1 base from V and 5 bases from J, the junction contained 7 bases not matched to a gene. This CDR3 region has 15 residues.

Regarding this clonotype: This beta chain is off target for a library built for alpha chains, so its abundance means little. The chain is built from TRBV7-2 and TRBJ2-3; 13 nucleotides align to TRBD2. The CDR3 covers 19 residues. The V segment lost 1 base and the J segment 4 bases; nucleotides outside the gene matches: 11. Germline V gives CDR1 SGHTA, CDR2 FQGNSA. In DNA, the CDR3 is TGTGCCAGCAGCTTAGTCCCACTAGCGGGAGGGAATCGGCCAGATACGCAGTATTTT. This codes for CASSLVPLAGGNRPDTQYF. The variable domain in full, with the rest retrieved from reference TRBV7-2 and TRBJ2-3, is GAGVSQSPSNKVTEKGKDVELRCDPISGHTALYWYRQSLGQGLEFLIYFQGNSAPDKSGLPSDRFSAERTGGSVSTLTIQRTQQEDSAVYLCASSLVPLAGGNRPDTQYFGPGTRLTVL.

Note on this clonotype: The library was built for alpha chains, so this beta chain is an off-target read and its size means little. This chain joins TRBV5-4 and TRBJ2-3; TRBD1 might be the D (6 bases). V was cut by 5 bases and J by 2 bases, with 15 bases left in between. CDR1 is SGHNT, CDR2 YYREEE, per germline (reference sequence). This CDR3 has 15 amino acids. As DNA, the CDR3 is TGTGCCAGCAGTTCGGGACAAGGTTTCACAGATACGCAGTATTTT. It specifies CASSSGQGFTDTQYF.

There are a few counts of this clonotype. This beta chain is a stray read from a library made for alpha chains; its abundance is not meaningful. This chain links TRBV28 with TRBJ2-3, with 7 nucleotides matching TRBD2. The CDR3 has 14 residues. V was clipped by 6 bases and J by 2 bases; unmatched bases: 5. Germline values: CDR1 MDHEN, CDR2 SYDVKM. The CDR3 region is CASRLGRDTDTQYF. The CDR3, as DNA: TGTGCCAGCAGATTAGGGAGGGACACAGATACGCAGTATTTT.

This clonotype showed up just a few times. A library prepared for alpha chains yielded this beta chain as an off-target read; its size is of little meaning. The chain is built from TRBV5-6 and TRBJ2-1; D gene unclear. The CDR3 extends over 12 amino acids. Germline loops: CDR1 SGHDT, CDR2 YYEEEE. The V gene lost 5 bases and the J gene lost 6 bases, with 9 bases spanning the gap. CDR3 region: CASRRYPNEQFF. The CDR3 coding sequence is TGTGCCAGCAGACGGTACCCCAATGAGCAGTTCTTC.

Worth noting for this clonotype: This beta chain appears as a stray read in a library generated for alpha chains; its size is not informative. The genes are TRBV20-1 and TRBJ2-1, with 7 nucleotides matching TRBD2. Germline values: CDR1 DFQATT, CDR2 SNEGSKA (reference sequence). The CDR3 runs 14 residues. Unmatched junction bases numbered 15, after V lost 6 bases and J lost 10 bases. CDR3: CSAKEGRAVGEQFF. In DNA form, the CDR3 reads TGCAGTGCCAAGGAGGGGAGGGCCGTCGGGGAGCAGTTCTTC.

This clonotype was seen a handful of times. Little can be read into the size of this beta chain, an off-target read in a library designed for alpha chains. This chain joins TRBV5-1 and TRBJ1-1, with unresolved D. The CDR3 is made up of 14 amino acids. The germline gives CDR1 SGHRS, CDR2 YFSETQ. The ends were cut back, 0 bases at V and 1 base at J, with 7 bases in the middle. CDR3 nucleotide sequence: TGCGCCAGCAGCTTGGGAGGTACGAACACTGAAGCTTTCTTT. It is translated as CASSLGGTNTEAFF.

This clonotype was detected a few times. The library was built for alpha chains, so this beta chain is an off-target read and its size means little. This chain links TRBV18 with TRBJ2-3; a possible D gene is TRBD1 (5 bases). V lost 0 bases, J lost 2 bases, and 9 bases lay in between. Germline V lookup: CDR1 KGHSH, CDR2 LQKENI. CDR3 length equals 15 residues. The CDR3 DNA reads TGTGCCAGCTCACCACCGGGGCCCCACACAGATACGCAGTATTTT. This sequence encodes CASSPPGPHTDTQYF.

Regarding this clonotype: Because this beta chain is a stray read in a library intended to capture alpha chains, its abundance should not be given much weight. V usage is TRBV5-1 and J usage is TRBJ2-2; the D call may be TRBD1 or TRBD2 (5 bases each). Trimming shortened V by 2 bases and J by 6 bases, and 11 bases separated the two germline ends. This CDR3 is built from 14 residues. Germline assignment: CDR1 SGHRS and CDR2 YFSETQ. This CDR3 reads CASSFTGLPGELFF. In nucleotides, the CDR3 is TGCGCCAGCAGCTTTACGGGGCTCCCCGGGGAGCTGTTTTTT. Full variable domain (outside the CDR3, taken from reference TRBV5-1 and TRBJ2-2): KAGVTQTPRYLIKTRGQQVTLSCSPISGHRSVSWYQQTPGQGLQFLFEYFSETQRNKGNFPGRFSGRQFSNSRSEMNVSTLELGDSALYLCASSFTGLPGELFFGEGSRLTVL.

A remark on this clonotype: This beta chain slipped into a library made for alpha chains as a stray read, so its size is not meaningful. The V gene is TRBV5-6, the J gene TRBJ2-7; D gene unclear. The germline V and J ends were trimmed by 1 base and 2 bases, with 4 bases remaining between them. Germline V gene sequence: CDR1 SGHDT, CDR2 YYEEEE. The CDR3 spans 12 residues. CDR3 amino acids: CASSLTAYEQYF. In nucleotides, the CDR3 is TGTGCCAGCAGCTTGACAGCCTACGAGCAGTACTTC.